This TCR beta chain came from a study of CD8 T cells in Susac syndrome. The germline V gene encodes CDR1 SEHNR and CDR2 FQNEAQ (reference sequence). The CDR3 is 15 amino acids. V was cut by 3 bases and J by 4 bases, with 16 bases left in between. cDNA came from about 0.46 to 1 ug RNA primed by random hexamers. Amplification of TCR beta CDR3 across 54 Vbeta and 13 Jbeta was performed with immunoSEQ multiplex PCR. MiXCR, applied by TCRdb to the immunoSEQ multiplex PCR reads, yields one record per CDR3 protein. The sample records approximately 160,000 distinct CDR3 sequences, approximately 90% being singletons. CD8+ and CD4+ T cells taken from blood had their TCR beta sequenced. Healthy donors matched for age and sex were used as controls. Through negative isolation, CD4+ and CD8+ T cells were obtained, while TEMRA cells were enriched using FACS.

This TCR derives from a human donor in good health. The V gene is TRBV7-9, the J gene TRBJ2-7; tentatively, D is TRBD1 (6 bases). Sequencing was done on a sample of CD4+ T cells from PBMCs. The CDR3 bases are TGTGCCAGCAGCTTCGGGACACTCGACCCTTACGAGCAGTACTTC. Protein: CASSFGTLDPYEQYF.